A selection of T cell receptor beta chains follows, all from one sample in a study of cytomegalovirus exposure and HLA in healthy donors. Using immunoSEQ multiplex PCR, the repertoire was profiled, and TCRdb retains in-frame clones only, with some absent. The repertoire holds about 200,000 clones, with more than 75% as singletons. The sequenced material came from PBMCs. These receptors originate from a woman between 18 and 29 years old in good health and CMV-seronegative. Both conserved end residues are part of each CDR3. The D gene is left open where the match is weak. A row's size may be missing; if present it is once, few, many or a size class.

v_gene	d_gene	abundance	j_gene	CDR3nt	CDR3aa
TRBV18	TRBD1	NA	TRBJ1-4	TGTGCCAGCTCACCGCGAGGGACAGGGGCCGAAAAACTGTTTTTT	CASSPRGTGAEKLFF
TRBV6-1	NA	NA	TRBJ2-3	TGTGCCAGCCGCACAGGGACAGATACGCAGTATTTT	CASRTGTDTQYF
TRBV6-1	TRBD1	few	TRBJ2-7	TGTGCCAGCAGGCGACAGGGTAGCTCCTACGAGCAGTACTTC	CASRRQGSSYEQYF
TRBV6-6	TRBD1	NA	TRBJ1-2	TGTGCCAGCAGACTCGGGACAGGGCAAGAAGGGGGCTACACCTTC	CASRLGTGQEGGYTF
TRBV5-1	TRBD2	NA	TRBJ2-7	TGCGCCAGCAGCTTGGGAGTAGCGGGCATACTAAACGAGCAGTACTTC	CASSLGVAGILNEQYF
TRBV6-5	TRBD1	NA	TRBJ1-3	TGTGCCAGCAGCCCCCAGGGGGCTGGAAACACCATATATTTT	CASSPQGAGNTIYF
TRBV27	NA	NA	TRBJ2-2	TGTGCCAGCAGTTTGGAGGAACCCAACACCGGGGAGCTGTTTTTT	CASSLEEPNTGELFF
TRBV29-1	NA	NA	TRBJ2-3	TGCAGCGTTGAAGCCCAGGGCTGGGGGGGCACAGATACGCAGTATTTT	CSVEAQGWGGTDTQYF
TRBV11-2	TRBD1	once	TRBJ1-2	TGTGCCACGGGACAGGGAGGATTCTACACCTTC	CATGQGGFYTF
TRBV27	NA	NA	TRBJ1-5	TGTGCCAGCAGTTTATACGGGAACAATCAGCCCCAGCATTTT	CASSLYGNNQPQHF
TRBV27	TRBD2	NA	TRBJ2-7	TGTGCCAGCAGTTTATACCCGGGGGGGCTCCACGAGCAGTACTTC	CASSLYPGGLHEQYF
TRBV5-4	NA	NA	TRBJ2-3	TGTGCCGGGGGGGACGGGGGCAGCACAGATACGCAGTATTTT	CAGGDGGSTDTQYF
TRBV5-1	TRBD2	NA	TRBJ2-3	TGCGCCAGCAGCTTAACTAGCGGGGGTGCCCAAGATACGCAGTATTTT	CASSLTSGGAQDTQYF
TRBV27	NA	few	TRBJ1-5	TGTGCCAGCAGTTTTGTCCAGGGTCAGCCCCAGCATTTT	CASSFVQGQPQHF